A single T cell receptor beta chain is shown here with its context. TCRdb reprocessed the 5' RACE reads; each CDR3 protein has one entry and no DNA is given. The table lists roughly 450,000 distinct CDR3 sequences. Germline loops: CDR1 SGHRS, CDR2 YFSETQ. This CDR3 has 14 residues. The data originate from a study of T cells expressing NK-cell markers. J is TRBJ2-7 and V is TRBV5-1; TCRdb gives TRBD1 as the D gene, but with no DNA this cannot be confirmed. This TCR was sampled from a woman aged 45 to 65 in good health. The sequenced sample consisted of blood T cells: a sorted CD56 or NKG2C T cell subset, CD4+ or CD8+ T cells, or bulk PBMC T cells (not recorded which). The chain's CDR3 is CASSSTGDIYEQYF.